The T cell receptor beta chain under discussion was sequenced for a study of T cell changes during pregnancy in multiple sclerosis. Some clones are missing from TCRdb's copy, which holds only in-frame ones; the method was immunoSEQ multiplex PCR. This sample has 40,000 to 50,000 clones, with roughly 93% found just once. This CDR3 comprises 14 residues. Germline V CDR1 and CDR2: LNHDA, SQIVND (reference sequence). After removal of 6 bases from V and 1 base from J, the junction contained 4 bases not matched to a gene. The V gene is TRBV19, the J gene TRBJ2-3; 7 nucleotides agree with TRBD2. The receptor comes from a female donor in good health, enrolled as a control in a pregnancy study. This sample comprised CD4+ T cells from peripheral blood mononuclear cells, obtained in the second trimester of pregnancy. CDR3 DNA sequence: TGTGCCAGTAGAGGGGACTATCGCACAGATACGCAGTATTTT. It specifies CASRGDYRTDTQYF.